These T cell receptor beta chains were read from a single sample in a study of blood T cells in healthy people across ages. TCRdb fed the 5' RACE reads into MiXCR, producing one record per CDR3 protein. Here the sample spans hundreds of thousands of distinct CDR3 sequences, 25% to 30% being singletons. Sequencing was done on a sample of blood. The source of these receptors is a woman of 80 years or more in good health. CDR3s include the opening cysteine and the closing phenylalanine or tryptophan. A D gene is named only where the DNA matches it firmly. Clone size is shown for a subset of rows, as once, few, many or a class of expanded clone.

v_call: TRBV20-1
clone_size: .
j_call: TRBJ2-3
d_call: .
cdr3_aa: CSAGRDTQYF
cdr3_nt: TGCAGTGCTGGACGAGATACGCAGTATTTT

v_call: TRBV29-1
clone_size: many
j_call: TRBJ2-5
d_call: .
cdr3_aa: CSAQTSGETQYF
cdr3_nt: TGCAGCGCACAAACTTCCGGGGAGACCCAGTACTTC

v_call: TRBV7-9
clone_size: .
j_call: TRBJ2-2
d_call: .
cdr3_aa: CASSPAVFANTGKLFF
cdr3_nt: TGTGCCAGCAGCCCCGCAGTATTCGCGAACACCGGGAAGCTGTTTTTT

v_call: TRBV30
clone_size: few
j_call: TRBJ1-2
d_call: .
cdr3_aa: CAWGESGYGYTF
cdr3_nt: TGTGCCTGGGGAGAAAGTGGTTATGGCTACACCTTC

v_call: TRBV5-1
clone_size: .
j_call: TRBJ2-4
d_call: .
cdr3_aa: CASSDPDVYIQYF
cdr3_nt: TGCGCCAGCAGCGACCCCGACGTGTACATTCAGTACTTC

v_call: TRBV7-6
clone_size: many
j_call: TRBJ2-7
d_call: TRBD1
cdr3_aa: CASSRKGQGFGSEQYF
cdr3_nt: TGTGCCAGCAGCCGAAAGGGACAGGGATTTGGTTCCGAGCAGTACTTC

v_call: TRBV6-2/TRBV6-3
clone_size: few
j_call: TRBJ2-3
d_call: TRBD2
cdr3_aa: CASSYSPAGGYRSTDTQYF
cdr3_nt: TGTGCCAGCAGTTACTCCCCAGCGGGGGGTTATCGAAGCACAGATACGCAGTATTTT

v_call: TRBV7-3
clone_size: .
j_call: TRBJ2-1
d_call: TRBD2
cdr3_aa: CASSLTTSDCGEQFF
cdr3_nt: TGTGCCAGCAGCTTAACGACTAGCGACTGCGGTGAGCAGTTCTTC

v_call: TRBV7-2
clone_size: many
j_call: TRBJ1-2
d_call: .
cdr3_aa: CASSPTIHPDSVLNYGYTF
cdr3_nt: TGTGCCAGCAGCCCCACGATTCACCCCGACTCGGTCCTCAACTATGGCTACACCTTC

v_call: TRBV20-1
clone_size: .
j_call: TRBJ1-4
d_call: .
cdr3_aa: CSAPKGTLNEKLFF
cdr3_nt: TGCAGTGCCCCTAAGGGGACACTTAATGAAAAACTGTTTTTT

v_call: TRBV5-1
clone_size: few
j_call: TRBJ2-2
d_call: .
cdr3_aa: CASSLTPRGSAGELFF
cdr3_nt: TGCGCCAGCAGCTTGACCCCCAGGGGTTCGGCCGGGGAGCTGTTTTTT

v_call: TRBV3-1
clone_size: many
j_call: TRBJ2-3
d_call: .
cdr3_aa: CASSPSVRDTQYF
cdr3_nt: TGTGCCAGCAGCCCATCCGTACGAGATACGCAGTATTTT

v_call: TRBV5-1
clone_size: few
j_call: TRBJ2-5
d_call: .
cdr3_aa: CASSSQGLADQETQYF
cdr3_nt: TGCGCCAGCAGCTCCCAAGGATTAGCGGACCAAGAGACCCAGTACTTC

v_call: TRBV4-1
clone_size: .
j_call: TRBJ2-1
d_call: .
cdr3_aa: CASSQAGQGDGEQFF
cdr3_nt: TGCGCCAGCAGCCAAGCGGGGCAGGGTGACGGTGAGCAGTTCTTC

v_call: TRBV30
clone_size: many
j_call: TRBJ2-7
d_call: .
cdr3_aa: CAWSVGSQLNEQYF
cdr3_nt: TGTGCCTGGAGTGTCGGAAGTCAGCTCAACGAGCAGTACTTC

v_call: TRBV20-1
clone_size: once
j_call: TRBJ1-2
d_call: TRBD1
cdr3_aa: CSAFRDRGDGGYTF
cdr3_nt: TGCAGTGCCTTCCGGGACAGGGGTGACGGTGGCTACACCTTC

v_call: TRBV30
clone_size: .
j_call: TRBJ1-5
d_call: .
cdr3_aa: CAWSVGQGGQPQHF
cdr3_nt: TGTGCCTGGAGTGTCGGGCAGGGCGGTCAGCCCCAGCATTTT

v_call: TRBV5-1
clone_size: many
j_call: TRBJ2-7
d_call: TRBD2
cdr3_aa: CASSLRGDTYEQYF
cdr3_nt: TGCGCCAGCAGCTTGCGGGGGGATACCTACGAGCAGTACTTC

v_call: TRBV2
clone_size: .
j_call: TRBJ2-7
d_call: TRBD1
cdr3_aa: CASKGDRANYEQYF
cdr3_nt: TGTGCCAGCAAGGGGGACAGGGCTAACTACGAGCAGTACTTC

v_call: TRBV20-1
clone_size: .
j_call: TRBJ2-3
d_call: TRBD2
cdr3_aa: CSAATGLAGGRDTQYF
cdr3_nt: TGCAGTGCCGCGACTGGACTAGCGGGGGGAAGGGATACGCAGTATTTT

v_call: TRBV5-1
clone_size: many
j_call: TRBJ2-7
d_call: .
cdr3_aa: CASSLNARGPYEQYF
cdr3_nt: TGCGCCAGCAGCCTGAATGCTAGGGGCCCCTACGAGCAGTACTTC

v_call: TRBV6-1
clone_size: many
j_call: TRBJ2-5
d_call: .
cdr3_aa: CASSTQGGGWQETQYF
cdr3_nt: TGTGCCAGCAGTACTCAGGGAGGGGGGTGGCAAGAGACCCAGTACTTC

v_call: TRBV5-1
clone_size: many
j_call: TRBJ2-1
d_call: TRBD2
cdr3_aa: CASSLAGAPYNEQFF
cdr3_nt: TGTGCCAGCAGCTTAGCGGGGGCCCCGTACAATGAGCAGTTCTTC

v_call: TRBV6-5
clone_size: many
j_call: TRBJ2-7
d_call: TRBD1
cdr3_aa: CASSSYRGTEQYF
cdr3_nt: TGTGCCAGCAGTTCCTACAGGGGGACCGAGCAGTACTTC

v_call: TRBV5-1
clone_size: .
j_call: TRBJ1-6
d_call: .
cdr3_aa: CASSLNSGLDNSPLHF
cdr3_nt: TGCGCCAGCAGCTTGAACAGCGGTTTGGATAATTCACCCCTCCACTTT

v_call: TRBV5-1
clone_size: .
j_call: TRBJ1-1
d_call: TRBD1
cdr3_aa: CASSFSQTGGFTEAFF
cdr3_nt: TGCGCCAGCAGCTTTTCTCAGACAGGGGGTTTCACTGAAGCTTTCTTT

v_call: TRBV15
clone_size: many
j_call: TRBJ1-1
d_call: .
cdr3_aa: CATSRVIGARNTEAFF
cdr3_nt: TGTGCCACCAGCAGAGTGATCGGGGCCCGGAACACTGAAGCTTTCTTT

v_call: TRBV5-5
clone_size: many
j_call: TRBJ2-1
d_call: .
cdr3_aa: CASSLGRAANEQFF
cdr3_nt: TGTGCCAGCAGCTTGGGTAGGGCTGCCAATGAGCAGTTCTTC

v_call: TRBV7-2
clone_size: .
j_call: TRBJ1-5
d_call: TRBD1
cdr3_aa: CASSLLTGTGWQPQHF
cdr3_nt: TGTGCCAGCAGCCTCCTGACCGGGACAGGGTGGCAGCCCCAGCATTTT

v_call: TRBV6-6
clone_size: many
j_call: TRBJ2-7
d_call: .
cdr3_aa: CASTTVISSYEQYF
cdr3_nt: TGTGCCAGCACCACGGTTATTAGCTCCTACGAGCAGTACTTC

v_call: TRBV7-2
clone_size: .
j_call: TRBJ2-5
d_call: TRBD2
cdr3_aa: CASNLVGSGTLGGETQYF
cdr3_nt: TGTGCCAGCAACTTAGTTGGTAGCGGGACCCTCGGGGGGGAGACCCAGTACTTC

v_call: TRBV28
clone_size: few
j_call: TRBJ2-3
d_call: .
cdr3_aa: CASSGDWGTDTQYF
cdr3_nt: TGTGCCAGCAGTGGGGACTGGGGCACAGATACGCAGTATTTT

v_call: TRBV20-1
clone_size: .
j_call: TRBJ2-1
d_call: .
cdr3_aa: CSARKSSGYNEQFF
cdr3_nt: TGCAGTGCTAGAAAGTCCAGCGGCTACAATGAGCAGTTCTTC

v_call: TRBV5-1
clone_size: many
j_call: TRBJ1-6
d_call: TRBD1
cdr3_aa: CASRDRGESSYNSPLHF
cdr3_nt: TGCGCCAGCAGGGACAGGGGCGAGAGCTCCTATAATTCACCCCTCCACTTT

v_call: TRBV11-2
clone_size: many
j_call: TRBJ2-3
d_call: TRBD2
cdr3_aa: CASSLDGGAGGTDTQYF
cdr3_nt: TGTGCCAGCAGCTTAGATGGGGGAGCGGGGGGAACAGATACGCAGTATTTT

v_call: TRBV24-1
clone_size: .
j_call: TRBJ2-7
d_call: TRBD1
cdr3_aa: CATSDTTGGPYNEQYF
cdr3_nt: TGTGCCACCAGTGATACGACAGGGGGGCCGTACAATGAGCAGTACTTC

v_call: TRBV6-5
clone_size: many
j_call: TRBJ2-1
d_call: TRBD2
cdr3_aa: CASSMGLAGVNEQFF
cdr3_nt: TGTGCCAGCAGTATGGGACTAGCGGGGGTCAATGAGCAGTTCTTC

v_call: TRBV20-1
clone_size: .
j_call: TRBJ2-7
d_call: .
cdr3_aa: CSARSEIGSYEQYF
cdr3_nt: TGCAGTGCTAGATCGGAGATCGGTTCCTACGAGCAGTACTTC

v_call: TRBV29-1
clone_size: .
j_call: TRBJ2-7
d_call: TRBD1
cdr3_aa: CSVGGTGKYEQYF
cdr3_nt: TGCAGCGTTGGAGGGACAGGGAAATACGAGCAGTACTTC

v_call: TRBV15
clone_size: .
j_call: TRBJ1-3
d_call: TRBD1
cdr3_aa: CATSRGGQGHSGNTIYF
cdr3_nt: TGTGCCACCAGCAGAGGGGGACAGGGTCACTCTGGAAACACCATATATTTT

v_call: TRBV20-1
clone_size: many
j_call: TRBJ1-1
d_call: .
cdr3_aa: CSALKGTEAFF
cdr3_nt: TGCAGTGCTCTCAAGGGAACTGAAGCTTTCTTT

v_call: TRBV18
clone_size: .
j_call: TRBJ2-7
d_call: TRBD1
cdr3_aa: CASSQDRPDTYEQYF
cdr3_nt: TGTGCCAGCTCACAGGACAGGCCAGACACCTACGAGCAGTACTTC

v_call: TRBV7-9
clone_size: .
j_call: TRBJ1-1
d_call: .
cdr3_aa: CASSLRSGHEAFF
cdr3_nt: TGTGCCAGCAGCTTAAGATCAGGCCATGAAGCTTTCTTT

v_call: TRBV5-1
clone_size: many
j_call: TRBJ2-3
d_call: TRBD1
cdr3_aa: CASSPRTGDTDTQYF
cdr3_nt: TGCGCCAGCAGCCCTCGGACAGGGGACACAGATACGCAGTATTTT

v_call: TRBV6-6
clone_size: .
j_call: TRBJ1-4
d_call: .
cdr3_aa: CASSYPEEQKLFF
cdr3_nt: TGTGCCAGCAGTTACCCCGAGGAGCAAAAACTGTTTTTT